This T cell receptor (beta chain) originates from a study of shared clonotypes between healthy human individuals. Clones were read by immunoSEQ multiplex PCR, and TCRdb kept only the in-frame ones, dropping some. The table lists 2 million to 2.5 million clones, 95% of them singletons. With respect to this clone: The junction departs from germline at one end; a sequencing error may be responsible. Other DNA sequences within the sample encode an identical CDR3.

CDR1 is SSHAT, CDR2 FNYEAQ, per germline (reference sequence). The CDR3 covers 15 residues. V gene TRBV7-7 combines with J gene TRBJ2-1, with D hard to call. The sequence came from a man aged 18-30 years in good health. Sequencing was performed on naive CD4+ T cells sorted from blood. Indicated subset: CD45RA+ positively selected. CDR3: CASSLGLSSYNEQFF. In DNA form, the CDR3 reads TGTGCTAGCAGCCTAGGTTTAAGCTCCTACAATGAGCAGTTCTTC.